The T cell receptor beta chain described here comes from a study of shared clonotypes between healthy human individuals. Study-wide findings and caveats: Incomplete sequencing of sorted subsets was indicated by rarefaction despite large depth.

In the case of this clone: Its target is unknown.

The method was immunoSEQ multiplex PCR; TCRdb's version includes in-frame clones alone and lacks a portion of them. The repertoire holds about 1.1 million clones, with 60% to 85% as singletons. Looked up from germline, CDR1 is SGHDT and CDR2 is YYEEEE. V lost 7 bases and J 1 base, leaving 15 bases between the germline ends. This CDR3 is built from 14 residues. This clonotype was sampled from a man aged 18 to 29 in good health. Some clones in this sample may be carry-over from other donors' samples. The source material was memory CD4+ T cells from PBMCs. Specified subset: CD45RA-negative fraction. The chain joins TRBV5-6 to TRBJ2-7, with D tentatively TRBD1 or TRBD2 (6 bases each). The CDR3 DNA is TGTGCCAGCTCTAGATGGGGGGCGTCCTACGAGCAGTACTTC. Translated: CASSRWGASYEQYF.